These T cell receptor beta chains were read from a single sample in a study of blood T cell repertoires in COVID-19. Produced via immunoSEQ multiplex PCR; TCRdb's table is partial and in-frame only. This sample has about 300,000 clones, with roughly 91% found just once. Input material: peripheral blood. These receptors were taken from a woman aged 30 to 39 with COVID-19, enrolled during active disease. Each CDR3 is given with its conserved first and last residue. Each record gives: V gene, CDR3 protein.

TRBV19	CASSIPGQGALNEQFF
TRBV28	CASSSLSGGEKLFF
TRBV5-1	CASSYSRGAEQFF
TRBV19	CASSIGGLGYTF
TRBV24-1	CATGHRYNEQFF
TRBV4-2	CASSPLRGRTDTQYF
TRBV11-1	CASTVTGSSRNTIYF
TRBV6-1	CASSEAGGGGTDTQYF
TRBV23-1	CASTRPGTARSNQPQHF
TRBV10-3	CAISETAMNTEAFF
TRBV9	CASSVTSGGANTQYF
TRBV6-5	CATRTGPSTDTQYF
TRBV14	CAILVGIEAFF
TRBV28	CASSLFGRNSNQPQHF
TRBV2	CASRTVSTDTQYF
TRBV28	CASSLSGYGYTF
TRBV3-1/TRBV3-2	CASSPQASHQPQHF
TRBV3-1/TRBV3-2	CASSENSRDGYTF
TRBV2	CASRRQLNEQFF
TRBV6-5	CASSRAGRGTEKLFF
TRBV11-3	CASSYRDSSYNEQFF
TRBV19	CASSFDSYNEQFF
TRBV6-5	CASSPDRSSYNEQFF
TRBV4-1	CASSPAHSRDSYGYTF
TRBV27	CASSLGSWDEQFF
TRBV10-3	CATRATGGTGANVLTF
TRBV2	CASRDRGHYEQYF
TRBV3-1/TRBV3-2	CASSQARTGELFF
TRBV27	CASSGTSEYNEQFF
TRBV18	CASSPSAGGPYEQFF
TRBV6-5	CASTRGQRDGYTF
TRBV10-2	CASTRAGANVLTF
TRBV6-6	CASSSTGGGTEAFF
TRBV19	CASRNGQGASNQPQHF
TRBV4-3	CASSQGLGLAEYNEQFF
TRBV5-4	CASSRSSSGANEQFF
TRBV11-2	CASSWTVRNSPLHF
TRBV7-9	CASSSPVGQEANSPLHF
TRBV9	CASSVDSNTGELFF
TRBV24-1	CATSAGVSYGYTF